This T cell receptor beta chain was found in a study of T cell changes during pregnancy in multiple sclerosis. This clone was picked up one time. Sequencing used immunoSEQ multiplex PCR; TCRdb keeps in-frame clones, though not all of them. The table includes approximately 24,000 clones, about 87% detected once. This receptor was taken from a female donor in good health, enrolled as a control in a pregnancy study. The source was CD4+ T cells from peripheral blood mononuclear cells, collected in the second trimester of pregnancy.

CDR3 sequence (DNA): TGCGCCAGCCGGACCACAGGGATGGGAACTGAAGCTTTCTTT. It encodes CASRTTGMGTEAFF. The chain couples TRBV5-1 to TRBJ1-1; TRBD1 is a possible D gene (6 bases). The CDR3 consists of 14 residues. The germline V gene encodes CDR1 SGHRS and CDR2 YFSETQ. Trimming removed 7 bases at V and 5 bases at J, with 18 bases between.